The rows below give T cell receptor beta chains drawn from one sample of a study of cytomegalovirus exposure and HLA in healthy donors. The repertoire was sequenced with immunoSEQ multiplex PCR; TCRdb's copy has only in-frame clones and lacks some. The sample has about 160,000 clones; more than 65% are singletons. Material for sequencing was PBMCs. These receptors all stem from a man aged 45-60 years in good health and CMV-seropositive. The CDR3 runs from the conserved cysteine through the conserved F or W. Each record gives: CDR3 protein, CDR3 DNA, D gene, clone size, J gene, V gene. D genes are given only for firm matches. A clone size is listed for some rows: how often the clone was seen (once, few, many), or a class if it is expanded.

cdr3_aa: CASSYSSGQPQHF
cdr3_nt: TGTGCCAGCAGTTACTCGTCGGGTCAGCCCCAGCATTTT
d_call: NA
clone_size: NA
j_call: TRBJ1-5
v_call: TRBV6-6

cdr3_aa: CASKSSGRAYEQYF
cdr3_nt: TGCGCCAGCAAGTCTAGCGGGAGAGCCTACGAGCAGTACTTC
d_call: TRBD2
clone_size: NA
j_call: TRBJ2-7
v_call: TRBV5-1

cdr3_aa: CASSFLNLADEQFF
cdr3_nt: TGCGCCAGCAGCTTTCTTAACTTGGCGGATGAGCAGTTCTTC
d_call: NA
clone_size: NA
j_call: TRBJ2-1
v_call: TRBV5-1

cdr3_aa: CASSLVQSHYEQYF
cdr3_nt: TGTGCCAGCAGCTTAGTGCAGTCGCACTACGAGCAGTACTTC
d_call: NA
clone_size: NA
j_call: TRBJ2-7
v_call: TRBV11-2

cdr3_aa: CASSGGGAPLEQYF
cdr3_nt: TGTGCCAGCAGCGGAGGGGGGGCTCCCCTCGAGCAGTACTTC
d_call: NA
clone_size: NA
j_call: TRBJ2-7
v_call: TRBV6-5

cdr3_aa: CASSSSEAQPQHF
cdr3_nt: TGTGCCAGCAGCTCAAGTGAGGCTCAGCCCCAGCATTTT
d_call: NA
clone_size: few
j_call: TRBJ1-5
v_call: TRBV11-2

cdr3_aa: CASSQVLGLAGDVQFF
cdr3_nt: TGTGCCAGCAGCCAAGTTTTGGGACTAGCGGGAGATGTGCAGTTCTTC
d_call: TRBD2
clone_size: NA
j_call: TRBJ2-1
v_call: TRBV14

cdr3_aa: CASRAPAGSYGYTF
cdr3_nt: TGTGCCAGCCGAGCCCCGGCAGGGTCCTATGGCTACACCTTC
d_call: NA
clone_size: NA
j_call: TRBJ1-2
v_call: TRBV27

cdr3_aa: CASSSQTGTTDTQYF
cdr3_nt: TGTGCCAGCAGTTCTCAGACAGGGACCACAGATACGCAGTATTTT
d_call: TRBD1
clone_size: NA
j_call: TRBJ2-3
v_call: TRBV6-5

cdr3_aa: CASSLPLAGLGEQFF
cdr3_nt: TGTGCCAGCAGTTTACCCCTAGCGGGATTGGGTGAGCAGTTCTTC
d_call: TRBD2
clone_size: few
j_call: TRBJ2-1
v_call: TRBV28

cdr3_aa: CASTSPGRGREKLFF
cdr3_nt: TGTGCCAGCACCTCCCCAGGGAGGGGCAGGGAAAAACTGTTTTTT
d_call: NA
clone_size: NA
j_call: TRBJ1-4
v_call: TRBV28

cdr3_aa: CAWSLTHYTF
cdr3_nt: TGTGCCTGGAGCTTGACACATTACACCTTC
d_call: NA
clone_size: NA
j_call: TRBJ1-2
v_call: TRBV30

cdr3_aa: CSSSAPGTGPYEQYF
cdr3_nt: TGTTCCAGCAGCGCCCCCGGGACAGGACCCTACGAGCAGTACTTC
d_call: TRBD1
clone_size: few
j_call: TRBJ2-7
v_call: TRBV7-9

cdr3_aa: CASSPPGQQETQYF
cdr3_nt: TGTGCCAGCTCACCACCCGGACAACAAGAGACCCAGTACTTC
d_call: NA
clone_size: NA
j_call: TRBJ2-5
v_call: TRBV18

cdr3_aa: CASSSHRNPRRARTDTQYF
cdr3_nt: TGTGCCAGCAGTTCACATCGCAACCCCCGGAGGGCCCGCACAGATACGCAGTATTTT
d_call: NA
clone_size: NA
j_call: TRBJ2-3
v_call: TRBV28

cdr3_aa: CASSLYSQGALGNTIYF
cdr3_nt: TGCGCCAGCAGCTTGTATTCCCAGGGGGCTCTAGGAAACACCATATATTTT
d_call: TRBD1
clone_size: NA
j_call: TRBJ1-3
v_call: TRBV5-1